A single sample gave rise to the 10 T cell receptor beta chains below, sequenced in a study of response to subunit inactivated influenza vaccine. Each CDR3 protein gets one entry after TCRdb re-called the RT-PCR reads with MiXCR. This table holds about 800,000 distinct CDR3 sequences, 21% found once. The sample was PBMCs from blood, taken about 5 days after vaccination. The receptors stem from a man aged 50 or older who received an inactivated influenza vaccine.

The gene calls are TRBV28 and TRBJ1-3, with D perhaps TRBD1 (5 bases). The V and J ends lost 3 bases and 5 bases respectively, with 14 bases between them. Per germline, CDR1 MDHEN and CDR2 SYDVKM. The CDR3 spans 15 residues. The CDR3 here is CASSFRLRGRNTIYF. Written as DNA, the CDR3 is TGTGCCAGCAGTTTCCGCCTAAGGGGTCGAAACACCATATATTTT.

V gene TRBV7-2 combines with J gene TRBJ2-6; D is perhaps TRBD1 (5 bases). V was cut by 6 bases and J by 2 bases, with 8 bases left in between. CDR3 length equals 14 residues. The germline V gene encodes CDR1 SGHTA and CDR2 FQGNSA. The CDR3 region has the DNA TGTGCCAGCAGAGGGGTAACTGGGGCCAACGTCCTGACTTTC. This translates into CASRGVTGANVLTF. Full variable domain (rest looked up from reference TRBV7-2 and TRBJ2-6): GAGVSQSPSNKVTEKGKDVELRCDPISGHTALYWYRQSLGQGLEFLIYFQGNSAPDKSGLPSDRFSAERTGGSVSTLTIQRTQQEDSAVYLCASRGVTGANVLTFGAGSRLTVL.

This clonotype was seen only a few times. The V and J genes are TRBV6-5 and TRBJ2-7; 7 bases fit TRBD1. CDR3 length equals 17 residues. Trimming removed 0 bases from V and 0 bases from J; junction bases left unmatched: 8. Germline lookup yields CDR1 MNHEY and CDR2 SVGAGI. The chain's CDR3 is CASSYSKNRDSSYEQYF. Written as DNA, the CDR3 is TGTGCCAGCAGTTACTCGAAAAATAGGGACAGCTCCTACGAGCAGTACTTC.

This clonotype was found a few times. DNA of the CDR3: TGCAGTGCTACGTCGTCAGGGGTTTATAGCAATCAGCCCCAGCATTTT. This encodes CSATSSGVYSNQPQHF. The V gene is TRBV20-1, the J gene TRBJ1-5, with D possibly being TRBD1 (6 bases). There are 16 residues in the CDR3. The germline V gene encodes CDR1 DFQATT and CDR2 SNEGSKA (reference sequence). V was pared by 4 bases and J by 0 bases, with 16 bases between.

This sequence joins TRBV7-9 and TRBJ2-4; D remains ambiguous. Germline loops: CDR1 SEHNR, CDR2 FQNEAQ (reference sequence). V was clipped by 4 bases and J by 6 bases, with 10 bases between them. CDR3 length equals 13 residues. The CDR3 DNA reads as TGTGCCAGCAGCTCTCCCGGGCGAAACATTCAGTACTTC. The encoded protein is CASSSPGRNIQYF.

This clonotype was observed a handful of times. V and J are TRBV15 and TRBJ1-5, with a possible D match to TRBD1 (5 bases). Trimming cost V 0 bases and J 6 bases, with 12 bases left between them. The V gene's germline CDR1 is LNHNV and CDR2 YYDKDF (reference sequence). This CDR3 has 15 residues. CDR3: CATSRELGVRQPQHF. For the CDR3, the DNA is TGTGCCACCAGCAGAGAACTAGGGGTTCGTCAGCCCCAGCATTTT. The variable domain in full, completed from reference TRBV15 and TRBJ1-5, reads DAMVIQNPRYQVTQFGKPVTLSCSQTLNHNVMYWYQQKSSQAPKLLFHYYDKDFNNEADTPDNFQSRRPNTSFCFLDIRSPGLGDTAMYLCATSRELGVRQPQHFGDGTRLSIL.

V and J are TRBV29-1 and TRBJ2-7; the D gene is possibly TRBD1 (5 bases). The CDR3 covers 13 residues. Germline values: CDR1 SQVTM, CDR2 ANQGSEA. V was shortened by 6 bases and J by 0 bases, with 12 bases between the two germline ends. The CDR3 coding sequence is TGCAGCGTGTCGGACACCAGCTCCTACGAGCAGTACTTC. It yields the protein CSVSDTSSYEQYF.

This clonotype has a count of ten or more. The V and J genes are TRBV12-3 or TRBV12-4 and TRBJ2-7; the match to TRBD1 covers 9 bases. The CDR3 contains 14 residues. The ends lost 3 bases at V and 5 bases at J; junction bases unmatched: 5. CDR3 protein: CASSLGTGLDEQYF. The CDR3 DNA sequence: TGTGCCAGCAGTTTGGGGACAGGGCTGGACGAGCAGTACTTC.

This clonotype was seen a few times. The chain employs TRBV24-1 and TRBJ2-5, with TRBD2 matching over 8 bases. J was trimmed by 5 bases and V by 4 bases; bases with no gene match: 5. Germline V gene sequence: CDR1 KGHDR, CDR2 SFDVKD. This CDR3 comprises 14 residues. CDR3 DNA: TGTGCCACCAGTGACCCAGGACTAGCCGAGACCCAGTACTTC. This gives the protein CATSDPGLAETQYF.

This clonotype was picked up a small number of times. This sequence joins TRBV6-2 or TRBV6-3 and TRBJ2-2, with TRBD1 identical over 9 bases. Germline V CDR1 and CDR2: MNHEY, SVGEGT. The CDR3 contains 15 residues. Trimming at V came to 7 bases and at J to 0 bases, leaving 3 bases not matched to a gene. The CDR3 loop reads CASKRDRANTGELFF. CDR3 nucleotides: TGTGCCAGCAAAAGGGACAGGGCGAACACCGGGGAGCTGTTTTTT.